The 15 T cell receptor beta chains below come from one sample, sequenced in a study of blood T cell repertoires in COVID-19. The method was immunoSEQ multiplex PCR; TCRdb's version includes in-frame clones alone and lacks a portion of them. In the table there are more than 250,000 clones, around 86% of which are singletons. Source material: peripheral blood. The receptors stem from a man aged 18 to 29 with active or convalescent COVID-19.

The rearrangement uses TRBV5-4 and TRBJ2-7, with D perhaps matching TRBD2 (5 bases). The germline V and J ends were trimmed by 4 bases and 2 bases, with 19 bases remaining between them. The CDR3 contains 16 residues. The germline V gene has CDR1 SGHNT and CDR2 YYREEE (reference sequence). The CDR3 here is CASSPGSGLPPYEQYF. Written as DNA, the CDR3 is TGTGCCAGCAGCCCTGGGAGCGGCCTCCCCCCCTACGAGCAGTACTTC.

CDR3 coding DNA: TGTGCCAGCAACCCAGGGTTCGGACAGCCCCAGCATTTT. Translating it yields CASNPGFGQPQHF. The chain joins TRBV6-1 to TRBJ1-5; TRBD1 is a possible D gene (5 bases). The ends were cut back, 7 bases at V and 7 bases at J, with 14 bases in the middle. The CDR3 runs 13 residues. CDR1 and CDR2 (germline): MNHNS, SASEGT.

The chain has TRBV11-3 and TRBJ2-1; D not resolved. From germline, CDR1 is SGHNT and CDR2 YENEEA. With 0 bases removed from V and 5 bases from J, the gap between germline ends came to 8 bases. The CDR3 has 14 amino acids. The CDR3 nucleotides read TGTGCCAGCAGCTTAGATGGTCCGGACAATGAGCAGTTCTTC. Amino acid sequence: CASSLDGPDNEQFF.

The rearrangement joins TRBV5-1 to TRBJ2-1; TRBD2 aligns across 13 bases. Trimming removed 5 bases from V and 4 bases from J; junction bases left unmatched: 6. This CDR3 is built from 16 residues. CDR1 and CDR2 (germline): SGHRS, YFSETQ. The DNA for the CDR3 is TGCGCCAGCAGATCACCGGGACTAGCGGGATACAATGAGCAGTTCTTC. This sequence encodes CASRSPGLAGYNEQFF.

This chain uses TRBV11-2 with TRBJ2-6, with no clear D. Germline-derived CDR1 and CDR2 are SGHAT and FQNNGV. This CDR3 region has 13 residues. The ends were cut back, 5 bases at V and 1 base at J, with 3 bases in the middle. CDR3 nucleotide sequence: TGTGCCAGCAGCCCTTCTGGGGCCAACGTCCTGACTTTC. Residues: CASSPSGANVLTF. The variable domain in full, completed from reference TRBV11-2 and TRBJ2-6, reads EAGVAQSPRYKIIEKRQSVAFWCNPISGHATLYWYQQILGQGPKLLIQFQNNGVVDDSQLPKDRFSAERLKGVDSTLKIQPAKLEDSAVYLCASSPSGANVLTFGAGSRLTVL.

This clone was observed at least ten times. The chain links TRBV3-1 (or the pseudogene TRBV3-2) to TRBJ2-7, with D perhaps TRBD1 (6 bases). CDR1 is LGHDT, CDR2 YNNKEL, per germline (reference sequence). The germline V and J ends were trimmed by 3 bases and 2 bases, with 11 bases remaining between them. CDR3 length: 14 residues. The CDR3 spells CASSQSGQTYEQYF. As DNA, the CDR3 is TGTGCCAGCAGCCAGAGCGGACAGACCTACGAGCAGTACTTC.

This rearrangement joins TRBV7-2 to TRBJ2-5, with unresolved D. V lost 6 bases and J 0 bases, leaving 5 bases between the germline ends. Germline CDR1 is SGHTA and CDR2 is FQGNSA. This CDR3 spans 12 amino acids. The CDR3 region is CASSRYQETQYF. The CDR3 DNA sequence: TGTGCCAGCAGTCGGTACCAAGAGACCCAGTACTTC.

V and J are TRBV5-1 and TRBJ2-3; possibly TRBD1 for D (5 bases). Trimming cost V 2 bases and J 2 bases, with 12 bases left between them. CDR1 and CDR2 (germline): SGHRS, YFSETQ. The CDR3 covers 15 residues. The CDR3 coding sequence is TGCGCCAGCAGCTTCCCTCGACAGACCACAGATACGCAGTATTTT. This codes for CASSFPRQTTDTQYF.

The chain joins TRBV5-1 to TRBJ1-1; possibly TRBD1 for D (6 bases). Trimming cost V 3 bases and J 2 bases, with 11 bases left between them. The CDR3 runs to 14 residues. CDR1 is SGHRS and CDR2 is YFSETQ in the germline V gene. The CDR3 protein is CASSSKDRNTEAFF. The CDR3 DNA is TGCGCCAGCAGCTCGAAGGACAGAAACACTGAAGCTTTCTTT.

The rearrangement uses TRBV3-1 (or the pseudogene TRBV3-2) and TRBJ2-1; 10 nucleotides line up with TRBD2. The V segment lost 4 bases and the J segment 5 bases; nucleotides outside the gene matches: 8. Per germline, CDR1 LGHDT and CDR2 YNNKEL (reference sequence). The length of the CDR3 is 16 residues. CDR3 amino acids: CASSPTAGGPHNEQFF. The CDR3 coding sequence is TGTGCCAGCAGCCCCACAGCGGGAGGGCCTCACAATGAGCAGTTCTTC.

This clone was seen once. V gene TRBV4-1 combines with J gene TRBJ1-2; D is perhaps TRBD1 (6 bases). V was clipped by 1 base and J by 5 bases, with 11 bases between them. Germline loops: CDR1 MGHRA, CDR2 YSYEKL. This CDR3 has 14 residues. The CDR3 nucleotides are TGCGCCAGCAGCCAAGTAACAGGGATATATGGCTACACCTTC. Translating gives CASSQVTGIYGYTF.

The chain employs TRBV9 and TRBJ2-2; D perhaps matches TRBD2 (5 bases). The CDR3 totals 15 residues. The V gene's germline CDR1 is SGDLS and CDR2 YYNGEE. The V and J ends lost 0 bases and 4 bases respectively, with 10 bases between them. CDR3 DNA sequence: TGTGCCAGCAGCGTAGCGGTCCGGGGCACCGGGGAGCTGTTTTTT. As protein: CASSVAVRGTGELFF.

CDR3 DNA sequence: TGTGCCAGCAGCTCTAGGGGGAGAGGCACTGAAGCTTTCTTT. The encoded protein is CASSSRGRGTEAFF. The chain uses TRBV2 and TRBJ1-1; weak D call: TRBD1 (6 bases). The V end was cut by 6 bases, the J end by 4 bases, with 15 bases between. CDR1 and CDR2 (germline): SNHLY, FYNNEI. CDR3 length: 14 residues.

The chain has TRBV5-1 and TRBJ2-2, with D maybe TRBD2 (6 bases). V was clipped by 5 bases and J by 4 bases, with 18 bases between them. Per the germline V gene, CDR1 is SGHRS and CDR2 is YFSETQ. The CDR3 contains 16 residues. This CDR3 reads CASSTMVGGRTGELFF. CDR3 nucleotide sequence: TGCGCCAGCAGTACCATGGTGGGAGGTCGCACCGGGGAGCTGTTTTTT.

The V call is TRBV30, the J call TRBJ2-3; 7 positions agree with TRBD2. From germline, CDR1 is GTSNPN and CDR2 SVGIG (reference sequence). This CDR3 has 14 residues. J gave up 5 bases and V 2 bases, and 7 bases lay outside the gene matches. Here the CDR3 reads CAWSSGIAGDTQYF. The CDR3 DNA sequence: TGTGCCTGGAGTTCGGGGATAGCGGGAGATACGCAGTATTTT.